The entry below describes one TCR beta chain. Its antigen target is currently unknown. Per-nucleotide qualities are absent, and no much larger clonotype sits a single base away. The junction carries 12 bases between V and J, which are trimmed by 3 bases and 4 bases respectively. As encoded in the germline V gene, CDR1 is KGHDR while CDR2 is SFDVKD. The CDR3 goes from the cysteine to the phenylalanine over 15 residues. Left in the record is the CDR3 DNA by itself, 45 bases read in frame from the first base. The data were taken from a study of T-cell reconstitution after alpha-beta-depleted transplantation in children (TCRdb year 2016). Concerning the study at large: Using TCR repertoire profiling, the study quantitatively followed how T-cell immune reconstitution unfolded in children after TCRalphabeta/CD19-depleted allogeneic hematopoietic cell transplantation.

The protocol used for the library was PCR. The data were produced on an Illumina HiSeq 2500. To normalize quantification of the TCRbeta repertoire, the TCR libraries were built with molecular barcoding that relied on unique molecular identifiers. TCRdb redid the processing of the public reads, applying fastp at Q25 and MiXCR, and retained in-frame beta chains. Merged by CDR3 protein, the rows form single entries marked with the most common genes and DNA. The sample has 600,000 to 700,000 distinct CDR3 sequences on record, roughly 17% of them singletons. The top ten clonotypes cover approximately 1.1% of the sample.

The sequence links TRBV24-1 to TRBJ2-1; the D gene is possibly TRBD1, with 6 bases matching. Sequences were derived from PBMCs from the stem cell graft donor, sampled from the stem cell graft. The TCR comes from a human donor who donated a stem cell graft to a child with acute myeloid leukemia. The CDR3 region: CATSDTTGRYNEQFF. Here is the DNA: TGTGCCACCAGTGATACAACAGGGAGATACAATGAGCAGTTCTTC.